The clone carrying this T cell receptor beta chain was recorded only once. Followed over time, Seattle patients had been enrolled while infection was active. The data originate from a study of blood T cell repertoires in COVID-19. Study summary: In each case, the material was cDNA or gDNA derived from T cells, B-cell-depleted T cells, or PBMCs.

In the source study's methods: Amplification of reference gene primers provided the estimated nucleated cell counts. Here immunoSEQ multiplex PCR was the method, and the copy in TCRdb shows in-frame clones only, minus some. That table is the source of V, J and clone size, and D and trimming were worked out from the DNA. The sample lists about 150,000 clones; roughly 90% were seen once. This CDR3 comprises 17 residues. Germline lookup yields CDR1 SGHDT and CDR2 YYEEEE. V was clipped by 4 bases and J by 6 bases; unmatched bases: 12. This receptor was taken from a human donor with COVID-19, enrolled during active disease. The donor label of this sample is uncertain. Sample: peripheral blood. This sequence joins TRBV5-6 and TRBJ2-3; 12 positions match TRBD1. As DNA, the CDR3 is TGTGCCAGCAGCGGGTCCGGGACAGGGGGCTCATGGGATACGCAGTATTTT. Its translation: CASSGSGTGGSWDTQYF.